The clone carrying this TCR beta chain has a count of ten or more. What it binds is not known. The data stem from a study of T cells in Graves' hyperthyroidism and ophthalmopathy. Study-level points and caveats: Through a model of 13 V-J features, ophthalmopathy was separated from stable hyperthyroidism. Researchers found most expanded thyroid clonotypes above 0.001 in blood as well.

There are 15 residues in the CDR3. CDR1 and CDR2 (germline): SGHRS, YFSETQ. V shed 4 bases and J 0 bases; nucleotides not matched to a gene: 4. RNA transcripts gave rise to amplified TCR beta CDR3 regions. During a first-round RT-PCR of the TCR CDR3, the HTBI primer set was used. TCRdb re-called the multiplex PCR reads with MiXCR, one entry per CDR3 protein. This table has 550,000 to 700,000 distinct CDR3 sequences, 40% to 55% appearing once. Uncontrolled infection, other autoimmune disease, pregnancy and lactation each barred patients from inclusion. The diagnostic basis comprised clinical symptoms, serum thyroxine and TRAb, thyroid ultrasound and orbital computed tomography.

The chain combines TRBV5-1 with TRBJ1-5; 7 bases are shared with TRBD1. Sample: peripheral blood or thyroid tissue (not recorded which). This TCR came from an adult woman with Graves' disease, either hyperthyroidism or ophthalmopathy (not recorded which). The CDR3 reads CASSEGADSNQPQHF. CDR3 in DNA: TGCGCCAGCAGCGAGGGGGCCGATAGCAATCAGCCCCAGCATTTT. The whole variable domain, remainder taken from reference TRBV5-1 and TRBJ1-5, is KAGVTQTPRYLIKTRGQQVTLSCSPISGHRSVSWYQQTPGQGLQFLFEYFSETQRNKGNFPGRFSGRQFSNSRSEMNVSTLELGDSALYLCASSEGADSNQPQHFGDGTRLSIL.